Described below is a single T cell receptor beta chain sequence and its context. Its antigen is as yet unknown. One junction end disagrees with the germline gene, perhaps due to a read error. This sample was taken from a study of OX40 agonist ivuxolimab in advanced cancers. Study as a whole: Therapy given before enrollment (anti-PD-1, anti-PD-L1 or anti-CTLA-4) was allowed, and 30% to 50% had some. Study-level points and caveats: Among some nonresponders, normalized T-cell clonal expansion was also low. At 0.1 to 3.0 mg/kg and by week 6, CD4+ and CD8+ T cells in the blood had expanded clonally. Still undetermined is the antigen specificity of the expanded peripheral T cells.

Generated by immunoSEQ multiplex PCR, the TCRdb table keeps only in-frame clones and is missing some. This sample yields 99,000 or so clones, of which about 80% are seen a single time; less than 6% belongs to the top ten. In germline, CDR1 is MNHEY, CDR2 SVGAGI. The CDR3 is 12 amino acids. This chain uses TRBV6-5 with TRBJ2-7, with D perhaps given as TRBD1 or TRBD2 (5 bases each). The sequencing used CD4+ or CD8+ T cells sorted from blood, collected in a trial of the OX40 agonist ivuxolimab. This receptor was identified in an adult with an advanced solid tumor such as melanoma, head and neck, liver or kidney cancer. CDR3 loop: CASGPTIQERYF. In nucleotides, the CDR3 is TGTGCCAGCGGGCCGACTATACAGGAGCGGTACTTC.